The 17 T cell receptor beta chains below all came from one sample that was sequenced in a study of patients and donors after allogeneic stem cell transplantation. Each CDR3 protein gets one entry after TCRdb re-called the RT-PCR reads with MiXCR. The sample lists about a million distinct CDR3 sequences, around 17% seen once, with 6% in the top ten. Input material: blood, either unsorted or a sorted T cell fraction (not recorded which). The receptors were sampled from a human donor who was either an allogeneic HSCT recipient or a stem cell or donor lymphocyte infusion donor (not recorded which). It is not recorded whose cells these are; they may come from a transplant donor.

This chain links TRBV27 with TRBJ2-1; tentative D call: TRBD2 (6 bases). The CDR3 totals 17 residues. Per germline, CDR1 MNHEY and CDR2 SMNVEV (reference sequence). V was pared by 2 bases and J by 8 bases, with 22 bases between. The CDR3 sequence: CASSLPGLPREIHEQFF. The CDR3 DNA reads as TGTGCCAGCAGTTTACCCGGACTCCCTCGGGAGATCCATGAGCAGTTCTTC.

This clonotype showed up just a few times. The chain links TRBV30 to TRBJ1-6, with D uncertain. Germline CDR1 reads GTSNPN; CDR2 reads SVGIG (reference sequence). The CDR3 is made up of 13 amino acids. V dropped 6 bases and J dropped 1 base, with 7 bases sitting between them. The CDR3 DNA is TGTGCCTGCACCGGATCCTATAATTCACCCCTCCACTTT. It translates to CACTGSYNSPLHF.

The V gene is TRBV2, the J gene TRBJ2-1, with 12 bases identical to TRBD2. The V gene end was trimmed by 6 bases and the J gene end by 7 bases; junction bases not matched to a gene: 10. The germline V gene has CDR1 SNHLY and CDR2 FYNNEI. The CDR3 contains 16 residues. The CDR3 protein is CASSSLGLAGGNEQFF. In DNA form, the CDR3 reads TGTGCCAGCAGCTCCCTGGGTCTAGCGGGAGGGAATGAGCAGTTCTTC. Drawing the rest from reference TRBV2 and TRBJ2-1, the complete variable domain is EPEVTQTPSHQVTQMGQEVILRCVPISNHLYFYWYRQILGQKVEFLVSFYNNEISEKSEIFDDQFSVERPDGSNFTLKIRSTKLEDSAMYFCASSSLGLAGGNEQFFGPGTRLTVL.

The CDR3 DNA is TGTGCCAGCAGTAATACTAGCGGGAGATATGAGCAGTTCTTC. Its protein is CASSNTSGRYEQFF. The V and J genes are TRBV12-3 or TRBV12-4 and TRBJ2-1, with 11 bases that match TRBD2. The CDR3 extends over 14 amino acids. V lost 5 bases to trimming and J lost 8 bases; unmatched junction nucleotides: 5.

The chain recombines TRBV27 with TRBJ1-6; 8 nucleotides align to TRBD1. The germline gives CDR1 MNHEY, CDR2 SMNVEV (reference sequence). J lost 5 bases, V lost 7 bases, and 4 bases had no gene match. This CDR3 has 14 residues. Here the CDR3 reads CASTRTGHNSPLHF. The CDR3 DNA is TGTGCCAGCACCCGGACAGGGCATAATTCACCCCTCCACTTT.

This clonotype appeared many times. The J gene is TRBJ2-3, the V gene TRBV29-1; 9 bases agree with TRBD2. The J segment lost 4 bases and the V segment lost 6 bases, leaving 11 bases of the junction unmatched. Germline V gene lookup returns CDR1 SQVTM and CDR2 ANQGSEA. The CDR3 is 15 residues long. In DNA, the CDR3 is TGCAGCGTCCAGTTAGCGGGAGCAATCTCAGATACGCAGTATTTT. This encodes CSVQLAGAISDTQYF.

This clonotype was recorded a few times. The CDR3 DNA reads as TGTGCCATCAGTGAGTCTCTAGCGACTACCTACGAGCAGTACTTC. It specifies CAISESLATTYEQYF. J is TRBJ2-7 and V is TRBV10-3, with D perhaps TRBD2 (6 bases). Germline V gene data show CDR1 as ENHRY and CDR2 as SYGVKD. This CDR3 has 15 residues. Trimming took 0 bases from V and 2 from J, leaving 11 bases between them.

The chain has TRBV20-1 and TRBJ1-1; D is perhaps TRBD1 (5 bases). CDR1 and CDR2 (germline): DFQATT, SNEGSKA (reference sequence). Trimming removed 0 bases at V and 3 bases at J, with 14 bases between. The CDR3 is 15 amino acids. The CDR3 loop reads CSARDRWGPDTEAFF. The CDR3 nucleotides are TGCAGTGCTAGAGATCGATGGGGACCCGACACTGAAGCTTTCTTT.

This clonotype was found many times. The J gene is TRBJ2-3, the V gene TRBV20-1, with 11 bases that match TRBD2. Unmatched junction bases numbered 7, after V lost 1 base and J lost 4 bases. CDR3 size: 16 residues. The germline CDR1 and CDR2 sequences are DFQATT and SNEGSKA (reference sequence). This chain's CDR3 is CSARGVLAGGPDTQYF. The CDR3 DNA sequence: TGCAGTGCTAGAGGTGTCCTAGCGGGAGGACCAGATACGCAGTATTTT.

This clonotype turned up a few times. The chain couples TRBV5-1 to TRBJ2-7; 10 bases map to TRBD1. The V segment lost 4 bases and the J segment 3 bases; nucleotides outside the gene matches: 4. The CDR3 contains 14 residues. Germline-derived CDR1 and CDR2 are SGHRS and YFSETQ. Here the CDR3 reads CASSQGQGIYEQYF. CDR3 DNA sequence: TGCGCCAGCAGCCAGGGACAGGGGATCTACGAGCAGTACTTC.

This clonotype was counted ten times or more. The chain joins TRBV20-1 to TRBJ2-3; possibly TRBD2 for D (5 bases). Trimming shortened V by 3 bases and J by 7 bases, and 11 bases separated the two germline ends. The CDR3 runs to 12 residues. Germline CDR1 reads DFQATT; CDR2 reads SNEGSKA (reference sequence). DNA of the CDR3: TGCAGTGCTAGTCCCGCCGGGAATACGCAGTATTTT. Amino acids: CSASPAGNTQYF.

The chain has TRBV4-3 and TRBJ2-1; possibly TRBD1 for D (7 bases). V lost 3 bases, J lost 7 bases, and 22 bases lay in between. The CDR3 runs to 17 residues. The germline CDR1 and CDR2 sequences are LGHNA and YSLEER. In nucleotides, the CDR3 is TGCGCCAGCAGCCATTCCAGGGGGGCCCAGGGTTGGAATGAGCAGTTCTTC. Translating it yields CASSHSRGAQGWNEQFF.

This clonotype was seen only a few times. The genes are TRBV12-3 or TRBV12-4 and TRBJ2-1; 9 bases are a match to TRBD2. Trimming removed 10 bases from V and 8 bases from J; junction bases left unmatched: 12. The CDR3 totals 14 residues. The CDR3 loop is CATLAGGGVYEQFF. CDR3 sequence (DNA): TGTGCCACCTTGGCGGGAGGGGGGGTGTATGAGCAGTTCTTC.

This clonotype showed up just a few times. The chain links TRBV5-1 to TRBJ2-7; perhaps TRBD1 as D (5 bases). The length of the CDR3 is 13 residues. Germline CDR1 and CDR2: SGHRS and YFSETQ. Trimming removed 0 bases at V and 5 bases at J, with 9 bases between. The CDR3 sequence is CASSLGQPNEQYF. The DNA for the CDR3 is TGCGCCAGCAGCTTGGGACAGCCTAACGAGCAGTACTTC.

This chain joins TRBV7-9 and TRBJ2-1, with 10 bases identical to TRBD1. Germline CDR1 is SEHNR and CDR2 is FQNEAQ (reference sequence). The CDR3 runs to 17 residues. V shed 5 bases and J 0 bases; nucleotides not matched to a gene: 7. CDR3 amino acids: CASSPPRDRGSYNEQFF. The CDR3, as DNA: TGTGCCAGCAGCCCACCCCGGGACAGGGGCTCCTACAATGAGCAGTTCTTC.

The gene calls are TRBV9 and TRBJ1-2; D unresolved. CDR1 and CDR2 from the germline V gene are SGDLS and YYNGEE. Trimming removed 0 bases at V and 8 bases at J, with 17 bases between. This CDR3 comprises 15 residues. The CDR3 DNA is TGTGCCAGCAGCGTAGGTCCCCAGAGCATAAACGGCTACACCTTC. It specifies CASSVGPQSINGYTF.

In this sample, this clonotype turned up a few times. The V gene is TRBV29-1, the J gene TRBJ1-4; the D is unclear. From germline, CDR1 is SQVTM and CDR2 ANQGSEA. This CDR3 has 13 residues. Trimming cost V 6 bases and J 4 bases, with 12 bases left between them. The CDR3 DNA is TGCAGCGTCAACGGGCGGGATAATGAAAAACTGTTTTTT. The encoded protein is CSVNGRDNEKLFF. Full variable domain (rest looked up from reference TRBV29-1 and TRBJ1-4): SAVISQKPSRDICQRGTSLTIQCQVDSQVTMMFWYRQQPGQSLTLIATANQGSEATYESGFVIDKFPISRPNLTFSTLTVSNMSPEDSSIYLCSVNGRDNEKLFFGSGTQLSVL.